Each of the 18 T cell receptor beta chains below was sequenced from the same sample in a study of breast tumors, draining lymph nodes, adjacent tissues. TCRdb itself ran the multiplex PCR reads through MiXCR, one entry per CDR3 protein. The top ten clones hold under 3% of a sample with about 130,000 distinct CDR3 sequences, about a fifth of them seen once. Breast cancer patients provided tissue from their axillary draining lymph nodes. What was sequenced was axillary lymph node tissue. The receptors originated from a female donor with breast cancer. Some clones in this sample may be carry-over from other donors' samples.

This clonotype was seen at least ten times. The chain uses TRBV10-3 and TRBJ2-7; TRBD1 might be the D (5 bases). The CDR3 is 13 residues long. Germline lookup yields CDR1 ENHRY and CDR2 SYGVKD. Trimming shortened V by 7 bases and J by 0 bases, and 10 bases separated the two germline ends. This chain's CDR3 is CAIMGQSSYEQYF. In DNA form, the CDR3 reads TGTGCCATCATGGGGCAAAGCTCCTACGAGCAGTACTTC.

In regard to this clonotype: Sequence at one end of the junction differs from germline and may be a read error. The rearrangement links TRBV29-1 to TRBJ2-4; D may be TRBD2 (6 bases). The CDR3 contains 15 residues. Germline CDR1 is SQVTM and CDR2 is ANQGSEA. The CDR3 spells CSVMKELLAQNIQYF. The CDR3 nucleotides read TGCAGCGTCATGAAGGAATTACTAGCCCAAAACATTCAGTACTTC.

Turning to this clonotype: A much larger clone is a single base away; this may be a read error. The chain is built from TRBV9 and TRBJ1-6; D gene unclear. Trimming pared 4 bases from V and 5 bases from J, leaving 10 bases between. The germline CDR1 and CDR2 sequences are SGDLS and YYNGEE. CDR3 size: 14 residues. This CDR3 reads CASSLKHNNSPLHF. In DNA, the CDR3 is TGTGCCAGCAGCCTTAAACATAATAATTCACCCCTCCACTTT.

This clonotype was detected only a few times. V usage is TRBV11-2 and J usage is TRBJ2-7, with 11 bases that match TRBD2. Germline trimming cut 8 bases from V and 6 bases from J; bases unmatched to any gene: 6. This CDR3 region has 13 residues. Per germline, CDR1 SGHAT and CDR2 FQNNGV. The CDR3 spells CASSNGLAGEQYF. CDR3 bases: TGTGCCAGCTCAAATGGACTAGCGGGCGAGCAGTACTTC.

This clonotype was seen at least ten times. The chain uses TRBV2 and TRBJ2-7; TRBD2 matches 11 bases. The CDR3 sequence is 15 residues long. The V gene end was trimmed by 5 bases and the J gene end by 4 bases; junction bases not matched to a gene: 7. Germline lookup yields CDR1 SNHLY and CDR2 FYNNEI. This CDR3 reads CASSPASGRTYEQYF. CDR3 DNA sequence: TGTGCCAGCAGTCCAGCTAGCGGGAGGACGTACGAGCAGTACTTC.

In this sample, this clonotype turned up many times. CDR3 DNA: TGCAGTGCTAGGGACCCCGGGACAGGCCAAGAGACCCAGTACTTC. Its translation: CSARDPGTGQETQYF. The chain carries TRBV20-1 and TRBJ2-5; 8 bases are shared with TRBD1. This CDR3 comprises 15 residues. Germline V gene sequence: CDR1 DFQATT, CDR2 SNEGSKA (reference sequence). J lost 1 base, V lost 3 bases, and 7 bases had no gene match.

This clonotype was seen many times. J is TRBJ2-5 and V is TRBV9, with D unclear. The CDR3 is made up of 15 amino acids. The germline V and J ends were trimmed by 2 bases and 6 bases, with 17 bases remaining between them. The germline gives CDR1 SGDLS, CDR2 YYNGEE. CDR3 sequence (DNA): TGTGCCAGCAGCGTGTCGGGTTGGCAACAGCAGACCCAGTACTTC. Protein: CASSVSGWQQQTQYF. The complete variable domain, with remaining parts taken from reference TRBV9 and TRBJ2-5, reads DSGVTQTPKHLITATGQRVTLRCSPRSGDLSVYWYQQSLDQGLQFLIQYYNGEERAKGNILERFSAQQFPDLHSELNLSSLELGDSALYFCASSVSGWQQQTQYFGPGTRLLVL.

Of note for this clonotype: A much bigger clone sits one base away, suggesting this may be a read error. No conserved phenylalanine or tryptophan ends this CDR3, so it is likely a read error. The chain has TRBV19 and TRBJ2-2; TRBD2 matches at 8 bases. The CDR3 spans 14 residues. Germline V gives CDR1 LNHDA, CDR2 SQIVND (reference sequence). Losses at the gene ends were 7 bases for V and 0 bases for J; bases not matched to a gene: 1. The CDR3 loop reads CASKAGANTGELFV. DNA for the CDR3: TGTGCCAGTAAAGCGGGGGCGAACACCGGGGAGCTGTTTGTT.

This clonotype was recorded many times. The J gene is TRBJ2-3, the V gene TRBV6-1, with D unclear. V gave up 4 bases and J gave up 0 bases, with 11 bases separating them. Germline V gives CDR1 MNHNS, CDR2 SASEGT. The CDR3 runs 15 residues. The CDR3 protein is CASSGRHSSTDTQYF. The DNA of the CDR3 is TGTGCCAGCAGTGGGAGACACTCTAGCACAGATACGCAGTATTTT.

This clonotype came up many times. This chain uses TRBV4-1 with TRBJ2-1; TRBD2 agrees at 12 bases. The V segment lost 2 bases and the J segment 8 bases; nucleotides outside the gene matches: 7. The CDR3 length is 16 residues. Per germline, CDR1 MGHRA and CDR2 YSYEKL. The CDR3 is CASSQMTSGSVHEQFF. The CDR3 bases are TGCGCCAGCAGCCAAATGACTAGCGGGAGTGTACATGAGCAGTTCTTC.

Turning to this clonotype: A much bigger clone sits one base away, suggesting this may be a read error. This chain joins TRBV20-1 and TRBJ1-2; a weak D match, TRBD1 (5 bases). V dropped 1 base and J dropped 6 bases, with 15 bases sitting between them. The CDR3 runs 14 residues. Germline loops: CDR1 DFQATT, CDR2 SNEGSKA (reference sequence). DNA for the CDR3: TGCAGTGCTAGAGTCCCGGGACCTATCGATGGCTACACCTTC. Amino acids: CSARVPGPIDGYTF.

On this clonotype itself: A much larger clonotype is one base distant, so this may be a read error. The chain has TRBV20-1 and TRBJ1-4, with D perhaps TRBD1 (5 bases). CDR3 length: 13 residues. Germline CDR1 reads DFQATT; CDR2 reads SNEGSKA (reference sequence). The CDR3 region has the DNA TGCAGTGCAAAGACAGCGCCTGGAGAAAAACTGCTTTTT. Amino acid sequence: CSAKTAPGEKLLF.

This clonotype was seen many times. The rearrangement links TRBV2 to TRBJ1-2, with TRBD1 as a possible D gene (6 bases). The CDR3 has 13 amino acids. V lost 5 bases and J 7 bases, leaving 14 bases between the germline ends. Germline V gene data show CDR1 as SNHLY and CDR2 as FYNNEI. CDR3 in DNA: TGTGCCAGCAGTCGGACAGTCTCCTTTGGCTACACCTTC. Protein sequence: CASSRTVSFGYTF. Full variable domain (rest looked up from reference TRBV2 and TRBJ1-2): EPEVTQTPSHQVTQMGQEVILRCVPISNHLYFYWYRQILGQKVEFLVSFYNNEISEKSEIFDDQFSVERPDGSNFTLKIRSTKLEDSAMYFCASSRTVSFGYTFGSGTRLTVV.

This clonotype was counted many times. V usage is TRBV11-2 and J usage is TRBJ2-3, with D hard to call. The CDR3 spans 14 residues. In germline, CDR1 is SGHAT, CDR2 FQNNGV. Trimming left V 5 bases short and J 5 bases short, with 14 bases between. The CDR3 nucleotides are TGTGCCAGCAGCCCCCGTCCTGTCGGAGATACGCAGTATTTT. Amino acid sequence: CASSPRPVGDTQYF. The full variable domain, rest sourced from reference TRBV11-2 and TRBJ2-3, is EAGVAQSPRYKIIEKRQSVAFWCNPISGHATLYWYQQILGQGPKLLIQFQNNGVVDDSQLPKDRFSAERLKGVDSTLKIQPAKLEDSAVYLCASSPRPVGDTQYFGPGTRLTVL.

This clonotype was counted many times. The V gene is TRBV7-9, the J gene TRBJ2-5; 10 bases match TRBD1. J was trimmed by 1 base and V by 5 bases; bases with no gene match: 4. CDR1 is SEHNR and CDR2 is FQNEAQ in the germline V gene (reference sequence). The CDR3 runs to 15 residues. In DNA, the CDR3 is TGTGCCAGCAGCGGAGGGACAGGGGTCCAAGAGACCCAGTACTTC. It specifies CASSGGTGVQETQYF.

This clonotype has only one observation. This may be a read error, as it is one base from a much larger clone. This CDR3 is missing its conserved last phenylalanine or tryptophan, likely due to a read error. The rearrangement links TRBV7-9 to TRBJ2-2; possible D gene TRBD2, 7 bases. The V and J ends lost 4 bases and 7 bases respectively, with 16 bases between them. The CDR3 spans 15 residues. Germline values: CDR1 SEHNR, CDR2 FQNEAQ (reference sequence). The CDR3 here is CASSSGTGGSGELFV. In nucleotides, the CDR3 is TGTGCCAGCAGCTCGGGAACGGGGGGCAGCGGGGAGCTGTTTGTT.

As to this clonotype: A much bigger clone sits one base away, suggesting this may be a read error. This chain joins TRBV19 and TRBJ2-7; possibly TRBD1 for D (6 bases). Between the trimmed V and J ends, which lost 5 bases and 4 bases, there was a span of 15 bases. Germline-derived CDR1 and CDR2 are LNHDA and SQIVND (reference sequence). CDR3 length equals 14 residues. The CDR3 nucleotides are TGTGCCAGTAGTGGCAGGGGACAACTGTACGAGCAGTACTTC. Translation gives CASSGRGQLYEQYF.

This clonotype was seen a handful of times. With a much larger clone just one base away, this may be a read error. No conserved phenylalanine or tryptophan ends this CDR3, so it is likely a read error. The rearrangement links TRBV7-2 to TRBJ2-7; D possibly uses TRBD1 or TRBD2 (5 bases each). This CDR3 is built from 15 residues. V was clipped by 5 bases and J by 1 base, with 15 bases between them. Germline-derived CDR1 and CDR2 are SGHTA and FQGNSA. CDR3 DNA sequence: TGTGCCAGCAGCCCCTCCGGGACGGCTTCCTACGAGCAGTACTCC. This translates into CASSPSGTASYEQYS.